Listed below are T cell receptor beta chains from one sample, sequenced in a study of blood T cells in healthy people across ages. MiXCR, run by TCRdb on the 5' RACE reads, gives a single entry per CDR3 protein. The table has roughly 800,000 distinct CDR3 sequences, 20% to 25% seen once. Separately, the same data were catalogued under a study of T cells of mothers and their children.

Specimen: blood. Source of these receptors: a boy under 18 in good health. The CDR3 runs from the conserved cysteine through the conserved F or W. The order of the fields is clone size, J gene, V gene, D gene, CDR3 DNA, CDR3 protein. A D gene is named only where the DNA matches it firmly. Some rows mark clone size as missing; the rest say once, few, many or name a class of expanded clone.

many TRBJ2-7 TRBV28 TRBD1 TGTGCCAGCAGCAGCAGGGACAGGGAATACGAGCAGTACTTC CASSSRDREYEQYF
NA TRBJ2-1 TRBV13 NA TGTGCCAGCAGCCCTGGATTTGTCAGCAATGAGCAGTTCTTC CASSPGFVSNEQFF
few TRBJ2-5 TRBV12-3/TRBV12-4 TRBD1 TGTGCCAGCAGTATAACAGGGGCCGGGGAGACCCAGTACTTC CASSITGAGETQYF
few TRBJ2-7 TRBV29-1 TRBD2 TGCAGCGCCCCCGGGGGGTCCGCGAACGAGCAGTACTTC CSAPGGSANEQYF
few TRBJ2-5 TRBV18 NA TGTGCCAGCTCAGCAGCCCTGGAGACCCAGTACTTC CASSAALETQYF
NA TRBJ2-3 TRBV6-1 NA TGTGCCAGCAGCCTAGGGGACCGAATTCCACATCCCACAGATACGCAGTATTTT CASSLGDRIPHPTDTQYF
NA TRBJ1-1 TRBV20-1 NA TGCAGTGCCCCCGGGGTCTGGGATGAAGCTTTCTTT CSAPGVWDEAFF
few TRBJ2-7 TRBV21-1 NA TGTGCCAGCAGCAAATCGGATCCTATAGGGGCAGTTACCTACGAGCAGTACTTC CASSKSDPIGAVTYEQYF
many TRBJ2-6 TRBV9 NA TGTGCCAGCAGCGTATCAGGATCAGGGGCCAACGTCCTGACTTTC CASSVSGSGANVLTF
NA TRBJ2-6 TRBV29-1 NA TGCAGCGTTAGGCAAACTGGGGCCAACGTCCTGACTTTC CSVRQTGANVLTF
few TRBJ2-7 TRBV30 NA TGTGCCTGGAGTGTAGGCTCCTACGAGCAGTACTTC CAWSVGSYEQYF
NA TRBJ2-7 TRBV27 NA TGTGCCAGCTCGATGGGGGCGACGAGGCCCTACGAGCAGTACTTC CASSMGATRPYEQYF
NA TRBJ2-5 TRBV6-2/TRBV6-3 NA TGTGCCAGCAGTTACTTAACCTTGGAGACCCAGTACTTC CASSYLTLETQYF
NA TRBJ2-1 TRBV6-5 TRBD2 TGTGCCAGCAGTCCCCGACTAGCGGATATCGATGAGCAGTTCTTC CASSPRLADIDEQFF
few TRBJ2-3 TRBV7-9 TRBD2 TGTGCCAGCAGCTTAGATGGGACTAGCGGGTACACAGATACGCAGTATTTT CASSLDGTSGYTDTQYF
few TRBJ1-1 TRBV28 NA TGTGCCAGCAGTTTATATACAGGCCCGAACACTGAAGCTTTCTTT CASSLYTGPNTEAFF
few TRBJ2-5 TRBV28 TRBD2 TGTGCCAGCAGTCGAGGGGACTTAGGTAGCGGGTTCCAAGAGACCCAGTACTTC CASSRGDLGSGFQETQYF
few TRBJ1-1 TRBV29-1 NA TGCAGCGCCCTTCCCGGGCCGAACACTGAAGCTTTCTTT CSALPGPNTEAFF
NA TRBJ2-7 TRBV2 NA TGTGCCAGCAGTGGAGGGGGGCAGGGTACCTACGAGCAGTACTTC CASSGGGQGTYEQYF
NA TRBJ2-4 TRBV9 TRBD2 TGTGCCAGGAGGAGCGGGAGGACCAAAAACATTCAGTACTTC CARRSGRTKNIQYF
NA TRBJ1-2 TRBV7-2 NA TGTGCCAGCAGCTTAGGGGCATACTCGGGCCGCCTCTATGGCTACACCTTC CASSLGAYSGRLYGYTF
few TRBJ2-7 TRBV7-9 NA TGTGCCAGCAGCCCCACGACCGAAGCCTACGAGCAGTACTTC CASSPTTEAYEQYF
NA TRBJ2-5 TRBV25-1 NA TGTGCCAGCAGTGGGACCGAGGGTTTAGAGACCCAGTACTTC CASSGTEGLETQYF
NA TRBJ2-7 TRBV5-1 TRBD2 TGCGCCAGCAGCTCGCCAGGACTAGGGACCTACGAGCAGTACTTC CASSSPGLGTYEQYF
many TRBJ2-5 TRBV21-1 NA TGTGCCAGCAGCAAAGCGTGGGAGCGGGAGGCCGCGCAAGAGACCCAGTACTTC CASSKAWEREAAQETQYF
few TRBJ2-1 TRBV29-1 NA TGCAGCGTTGAGCGGTCGTCCTACAATGAGCAGTTCTTC CSVERSSYNEQFF
few TRBJ1-2 TRBV12-3/TRBV12-4 NA TGTGCCAGCAGCGACAGCGAGTATGGCTACACCTTC CASSDSEYGYTF
few TRBJ2-4 TRBV28 TRBD1 TGTGCCAGCAGTTTATCGAATACCGGGACAGGGCACATTCAGTACTTC CASSLSNTGTGHIQYF
many TRBJ2-5 TRBV7-7 NA TGTGCTAGCAGCCGCGCGGAGGGGACCCAGTACTTC CASSRAEGTQYF
NA TRBJ2-7 TRBV19 TRBD1 TGTGCCAGTATCCTAGTCCCGGGACAGTCCTACGAGCAGTACTTC CASILVPGQSYEQYF
few TRBJ2-7 TRBV5-5 NA TGTGCCAGCAGTTTTGCCCGCGGAGAATTCTACGAGCAGTACTTC CASSFARGEFYEQYF
few TRBJ2-7 TRBV28 TRBD2 TGTGCCAGCAGCGCCGGGACTAGCGTGCCCTACGAGCAGTACTTC CASSAGTSVPYEQYF
NA TRBJ2-1 TRBV9 TRBD2 TGTGCCAGCAGCACCTGGACTAGCGGGGGGAATGAGCAGTTCTTC CASSTWTSGGNEQFF
few TRBJ1-5 TRBV19 TRBD1 TGTGCCAGTAGTATAAGACAGGGCTCCCATCAGCCCCAGCATTTT CASSIRQGSHQPQHF
few TRBJ1-3 TRBV13 NA TGTGCCAGCAGCTTAGCAGGGTACACCATATATTTT CASSLAGYTIYF
NA TRBJ2-5 TRBV12-3/TRBV12-4 TRBD2 TGTGCCAGCAGCCTCGGCGGGGGGCCGGTAAGCCTCGGAGAGACCCAGTACTTC CASSLGGGPVSLGETQYF
NA TRBJ1-2 TRBV4-2 TRBD1 TGTGCCAGCAGCCTTTCCAGGGGGCCGCGGGGCTACACCTTC CASSLSRGPRGYTF
few TRBJ2-3 TRBV5-1 NA TGCGCCAGCAGCTTTGCGGGAAACACAGATACGCAGTATTTT CASSFAGNTDTQYF
few TRBJ2-3 TRBV20-1 NA TGCAGTGCTAGTCAAGGGACGGTTAGCACAGATACGCAGTATTTT CSASQGTVSTDTQYF
NA TRBJ2-2 TRBV6-4 NA TGTGCCAGCAGTGACGGGTCCACCGGGGAGCTGTTTTTT CASSDGSTGELFF
few TRBJ2-5 TRBV7-9 TRBD1 TGTGCCAGCAGCCGACAGGGGTACGAGACCCAGTACTTC CASSRQGYETQYF
few TRBJ1-2 TRBV7-2 NA TGTGCCAGCAGCCTGAACACAGACTTTTATGGCTACACCTTC CASSLNTDFYGYTF
NA TRBJ2-1 TRBV28 NA TGTGCCAGCAGTCGGGCGGGTGAGCAGTTCTTC CASSRAGEQFF
once TRBJ2-3 TRBV9 NA TGTGCCAGCAGCGTAGCCGGGGGTATCGCAGATACGCAGTATTTT CASSVAGGIADTQYF
NA TRBJ2-2 TRBV4-3 TRBD1 TGCGCCAGCAGCCAAGACCGGACAGGTCTCTCGGGGGAGCTGTTTTTT CASSQDRTGLSGELFF
NA TRBJ2-1 TRBV12-3/TRBV12-4 NA TGTGCCAGCAGTCCCCCTCCGGCAAATGAGCAGTTCTTC CASSPPPANEQFF
NA TRBJ1-3 TRBV6-6 NA TGTGCCAGCAGTAACTTTGGAAACACCATATATTTT CASSNFGNTIYF